This entry lists 5 T cell receptor beta chains sequenced from one sample in a study of a mutant IDH1 vaccine in newly diagnosed glioma. Noted time point: week 11, during vaccination. The investigators gave 300 ug of mutant IDH1 20-mer peptide in each vaccine dose, together with topical imiquimod. These receptors are not linked to any known antigen. TCRdb's table, derived via immunoSEQ multiplex PCR, lists solely in-frame clones and lacks some. The repertoire holds 110,000 or so clones, roughly 90% seen once, with 0.61% in the top ten. The input for sequencing was PBMCs, taken from a glioma patient whose treatment included an IDH1 peptide vaccine. The origin of the receptors is a woman in her fifties or sixties with glioma.

The chain carries TRBV11-2 and TRBJ1-4; weak D call: TRBD1 (6 bases). This CDR3 has 16 residues. Trimming left V 1 base short and J 6 bases short, with 15 bases between. Per germline, CDR1 SGHAT and CDR2 FQNNGV. CDR3 in DNA: TGTGCCAGCAGCTTAGTAGGGGGTAGAAGAGATGAAAAACTGTTTTTT. Its protein is CASSLVGGRRDEKLFF.

V and J are TRBV6-5 and TRBJ2-7; D is unclear. The CDR3 loop spans 11 amino acids. V lost 3 bases, J lost 5 bases, and 5 bases lay in between. Germline lookup yields CDR1 MNHEY and CDR2 SVGAGI. The CDR3 bases are TGTGCCAGCAGTTATTCGGACGAGCAGTACTTC. Protein sequence: CASSYSDEQYF.

The genes are TRBV5-6 and TRBJ2-7; 8 bases match TRBD1. This CDR3 has 15 amino acids. Germline CDR1 SGHDT, CDR2 YYEEEE. After removal of 3 bases from V and 2 bases from J, the junction contained 7 bases not matched to a gene. DNA for the CDR3: TGTGCCAGCAGCTCCCCGGACAGGGCAACCTACGAGCAGTACTTC. Its translation: CASSSPDRATYEQYF.

The rearrangement uses TRBV28 and TRBJ1-2, with D perhaps matching TRBD1 (5 bases). The CDR3 is made up of 15 amino acids. The germline gives CDR1 MDHEN, CDR2 SYDVKM. V dropped 7 bases and J dropped 4 bases, with 19 bases sitting between them. CDR3 sequence (DNA): TGTGCCAGCACCCCCGCCCAGGGTGAGCTCTATGGCTACACCTTC. Its translation: CASTPAQGELYGYTF.

V is TRBV6-6 and J is TRBJ1-3, with 7 bases fitting TRBD1. The J segment lost 4 bases and the V segment lost 5 bases, leaving 5 bases of the junction unmatched. This CDR3 region has 14 residues. Per germline, CDR1 MNHNY and CDR2 SVGAGI (reference sequence). The CDR3 sequence is CASSPKDRGNTIYF. The DNA for the CDR3 is TGTGCCAGCAGTCCCAAGGACAGGGGAAACACCATATATTTT.